One sample yielded the 28 T cell receptor beta chains listed below, sequenced in a study of cytomegalovirus exposure and HLA in healthy donors. Both 60 Vbeta primers and 13 Jbeta primers went into the PCR. The data were produced by immunoSEQ multiplex PCR, yet TCRdb's version contains in-frame clones alone and is incomplete. The top ten hold over 1% of the sample, which has over 200,000 clones, 85% seen once. Sequenced material: PBMCs. The receptors were gathered from a human donor in good health.

This chain joins TRBV7-9 and TRBJ2-7; TRBD1 agrees at 8 bases. Germline V gene lookup returns CDR1 SEHNR and CDR2 FQNEAQ (reference sequence). This CDR3 has 14 amino acids. V gave up 3 bases and J gave up 6 bases; unmatched junction bases: 7. CDR3 coding DNA: TGTGCCAGCAGCTTTCAGGACAGGGACCGCGAGCAGTACTTC. It codes for CASSFQDRDREQYF.

V and J are TRBV15 and TRBJ1-1; D call uncertain. This CDR3 region has 14 residues. Germline CDR1 and CDR2: LNHNV and YYDKDF (reference sequence). V was shortened by 0 bases and J by 1 base, with 6 bases between the two germline ends. This chain's CDR3 is CATSRDRANTEAFF. In nucleotides, the CDR3 is TGTGCCACCAGCAGAGATAGAGCGAACACTGAAGCTTTCTTT.

The rearrangement uses TRBV5-1 and TRBJ2-7, with 7 nucleotides matching TRBD1. Germline V lookup: CDR1 SGHRS, CDR2 YFSETQ. Trimming removed 2 bases from V and 6 bases from J; junction bases left unmatched: 11. The CDR3 runs 15 residues. CDR3 in amino acids: CASSFTGQPTTEQYF. The CDR3, as DNA: TGCGCCAGCAGCTTTACGGGACAGCCAACTACCGAGCAGTACTTC.

This clone appeared once. The V and J genes are TRBV5-1 and TRBJ2-5; TRBD2 might be the D (5 bases). V dropped 2 bases and J dropped 7 bases, with 15 bases sitting between them. CDR1 SGHRS and CDR2 YFSETQ come from the germline V gene. The CDR3 totals 14 residues. CDR3 sequence: CASSLTALEGTQYF. CDR3 in DNA: TGCGCCAGCAGCTTAACAGCCCTCGAGGGGACCCAGTACTTC.

The rearrangement uses TRBV16 and TRBJ2-7, with D perhaps TRBD1 (5 bases). V gave up 2 bases and J gave up 4 bases, with 15 bases separating them. Germline V gene sequence: CDR1 KGHSY, CDR2 FQNENV. The CDR3 contains 15 residues. This chain's CDR3 is CASSQVQGGSYEQYF. The CDR3 coding sequence is TGTGCCAGCAGCCAAGTCCAGGGTGGGTCGTACGAGCAGTACTTC. Supplemented by reference TRBV16 and TRBJ2-7, the full variable domain reads GEEVAQTPKHLVRGEGQKAKLYCAPIKGHSYVFWYQQVLKNEFKFLISFQNENVFDETGMPKERFSAKCLPNSPCSLEIQATKLEDSAVYFCASSQVQGGSYEQYFGPGTRLTVT.

The chain uses TRBV25-1 and TRBJ2-7; D possibly corresponds to TRBD2 (6 bases). The CDR3 extends over 12 amino acids. Germline V gives CDR1 MGHDK, CDR2 SYGVNS. V was trimmed by 2 bases and J by 9 bases, leaving 11 bases between them. The CDR3 coding sequence is TGTGCCAGCAGTGAAGGGGGGAGGCTGCAGTACTTC. Translated, it gives CASSEGGRLQYF.

The rearrangement joins TRBV28 to TRBJ2-7; no clear D. The CDR3 totals 14 residues. CDR1 and CDR2 (germline): MDHEN, SYDVKM. Trimming took off 7 bases at V and 4 bases at J, with 17 bases between the two ends. The CDR3 sequence is CASTSPEEPYEQYF. The CDR3 nucleotides read TGTGCCAGCACCTCACCCGAGGAGCCTTACGAGCAGTACTTC.

This clone was seen only a few times. V usage is TRBV11-2 and J usage is TRBJ2-7; 11 nucleotides align to TRBD2. This CDR3 region has 15 residues. The V and J ends lost 5 bases and 4 bases, in that order; junction bases with no gene match: 7. Germline CDR1 and CDR2: SGHAT and FQNNGV. The CDR3 nucleotides read TGTGCCAGCAGCGTTACTAGCGGGGGAGTGTACGAGCAGTACTTC. Amino acid sequence: CASSVTSGGVYEQYF.

The CDR3 nucleotides read TGTGCTAGTAGGGGACTAGCGGGACTCTATTCGGTGGACGAGCAGTACTTC. Protein: CASRGLAGLYSVDEQYF. The chain carries TRBV12-5 and TRBJ2-7, with TRBD2 matching over 13 bases. The CDR3 covers 17 residues. Germline V gives CDR1 LGHNT, CDR2 FRNRAP. V shed 8 bases and J 5 bases; nucleotides not matched to a gene: 15. The full variable domain, with the rest looked up from reference TRBV12-5 and TRBJ2-7, is DARVTQTPRHKVTEMGQEVTMRCQPILGHNTVFWYRQTMMQGLELLAYFRNRAPLDDSGMPKDRFSAEMPDATLATLKIQPSEPRDSAVYFCASRGLAGLYSVDEQYFGPGTRLTVT.

This chain connects TRBV2 to TRBJ2-3, with 11 positions matching TRBD2. CDR3 length: 15 residues. CDR1 is SNHLY and CDR2 is FYNNEI in the germline V gene. J was trimmed by 4 bases and V by 3 bases; bases with no gene match: 3. The CDR3 protein is CASSENSGGADTQYF. The CDR3 coding sequence is TGTGCCAGCAGTGAGAATAGCGGGGGGGCAGATACGCAGTATTTT.

The chain uses TRBV5-1 and TRBJ2-2; TRBD1 might be the D (5 bases). Germline loops: CDR1 SGHRS, CDR2 YFSETQ. Trimming took 4 bases from V and 1 from J, leaving 11 bases between them. CDR3 length: 15 residues. This chain's CDR3 is CASSLLGQNTGELFF. The CDR3 nucleotides read TGCGCCAGCAGCCTCTTAGGACAGAACACCGGGGAGCTGTTTTTT.

The chain links TRBV6-1 to TRBJ1-4; 8 nucleotides agree with TRBD1. Looked up from germline, CDR1 is MNHNS and CDR2 is SASEGT. J gave up 7 bases and V 4 bases, and 5 bases lay outside the gene matches. This CDR3 region has 14 residues. CDR3 region: CASSGDRGGEKLFF. In nucleotides, the CDR3 is TGTGCCAGCAGTGGTGACAGGGGTGGTGAAAAACTGTTTTTT.

The V gene is TRBV6-4, the J gene TRBJ2-3, with D possibly TRBD1 on 7 matching bases. The CDR3 has 14 residues. Germline-derived CDR1 and CDR2 are MRHNA and SNTAGT. Trimming shortened V by 4 bases and J by 4 bases, and 12 bases separated the two germline ends. This CDR3 reads CASSGQGDSDTQYF. The CDR3, as DNA: TGTGCCAGCAGTGGGCAGGGGGACTCAGATACGCAGTATTTT.

This chain links TRBV5-6 with TRBJ1-2; TRBD1 aligns across 7 bases. The length of the CDR3 is 13 residues. The germline V gene has CDR1 SGHDT and CDR2 YYEEEE. V trimming: 4 bases; J trimming: 2 bases; junction bases outside the gene matches: 2. The CDR3 here is CASSPGQNYGYTF. The CDR3 DNA sequence: TGTGCCAGCAGCCCGGGACAGAACTATGGCTACACCTTC.

The genes are TRBV18 and TRBJ1-2; 7 bases are a match to TRBD1. Germline loops: CDR1 KGHSH, CDR2 LQKENI. Losses at the gene ends were 6 bases for V and 3 bases for J; bases not matched to a gene: 7. The CDR3 is 14 amino acids. As DNA, the CDR3 is TGTGCCAGCTCGGACCGGCAGGGGGACTATGGCTACACCTTC. Its protein is CASSDRQGDYGYTF.

V usage is TRBV5-1 and J usage is TRBJ2-6; D is possibly TRBD2 (5 bases). The germline V gene has CDR1 SGHRS and CDR2 YFSETQ. The CDR3 totals 18 residues. V gave up 5 bases and J gave up 2 bases, with 20 bases separating them. The CDR3 is CASRAPNREKAGANVLTF. CDR3 sequence (DNA): TGCGCCAGCAGGGCCCCAAACCGGGAAAAAGCTGGGGCCAACGTCCTGACTTTC.

On this clone itself: One end of the junction is discordant with germline, which a read error may explain. This chain links TRBV5-4 with TRBJ2-5, with 10 bases aligning to TRBD1. The CDR3 is 16 amino acids. Germline lookup yields CDR1 SGHNT and CDR2 YYREEE (reference sequence). The CDR3 nucleotides are TGTGCCAGCAGTTTGGGTGGGGGGACAGGGGTCGAGACCCAGTACTTC. This gives the protein CASSLGGGTGVETQYF.

V is TRBV10-3 and J is TRBJ2-7; TRBD1 aligns across 9 bases. Germline CDR1 is ENHRY and CDR2 is SYGVKD. V gave up 3 bases and J gave up 4 bases; unmatched junction bases: 1. CDR3 length: 13 amino acids. The CDR3 DNA follows: TGTGCCATCAGTGACGGGACAGGGTACGAGCAGTACTTC. Translation gives CAISDGTGYEQYF.

V usage is TRBV7-3 and J usage is TRBJ2-7, with D possibly matching TRBD2 (5 bases). Between the trimmed V and J ends, which lost 2 bases and 2 bases, there was a span of 13 bases. CDR1 and CDR2 (germline): SGHTA, FQGTGA. CDR3 length: 15 amino acids. CDR3 in DNA: TGTGCCAGCAGCTTAGTCGGCGGACTCACCTACGAGCAGTACTTC. It translates to CASSLVGGLTYEQYF. Variable domain in full (rest from reference TRBV7-3 and TRBJ2-7): GAGVSQTPSNKVTEKGKYVELRCDPISGHTALYWYRQSLGQGPEFLIYFQGTGAADDSGLPNDRFFAVRPEGSVSTLKIQRTERGDSAVYLCASSLVGGLTYEQYFGPGTRLTVT.

This sequence joins TRBV7-2 and TRBJ1-5; D is unresolved. The germline V and J ends were trimmed by 1 base and 4 bases, with 14 bases remaining between them. The V gene's germline CDR1 is SGHTA and CDR2 FQGNSA. The CDR3 length is 16 residues. The CDR3 is CASSLEQPAGNQPQHF. DNA for the CDR3: TGTGCCAGCAGCTTAGAGCAGCCGGCGGGGAATCAGCCCCAGCATTTT.

V gene TRBV14 combines with J gene TRBJ2-7, with 7 bases lining up with TRBD2. The length of the CDR3 is 16 residues. Germline lookup yields CDR1 SGHDN and CDR2 FVKESK. Unmatched junction bases numbered 10, after V lost 2 bases and J lost 3 bases. The CDR3 region is CASSQRGGRAFYEQYF. The CDR3 region has the DNA TGTGCCAGCAGCCAACGGGGTGGGAGGGCCTTCTACGAGCAGTACTTC.

The rearrangement joins TRBV5-1 to TRBJ2-7; D remains ambiguous. The CDR3 runs 13 residues. The germline gives CDR1 SGHRS, CDR2 YFSETQ. The germline V and J ends were trimmed by 0 bases and 10 bases, with 14 bases remaining between them. CDR3 DNA sequence: TGCGCCAGCAGCTTGGCCGGTCAAAGTCTACAGTACTTC. This encodes CASSLAGQSLQYF.

The V and J genes are TRBV5-4 and TRBJ2-1, with 14 bases that match TRBD2. CDR1 is SGHNT, CDR2 YYREEE, per germline (reference sequence). V lost 4 bases, J lost 3 bases, and 12 bases stayed unmatched. This CDR3 is 19 amino acids long. The CDR3 sequence is CASSLPGLAGDPGYNEQFF. DNA of the CDR3: TGTGCCAGCAGCCTCCCGGGACTAGCGGGAGATCCAGGCTACAATGAGCAGTTCTTC.

The chain carries TRBV7-9 and TRBJ1-4; 10 bases are shared with TRBD1. This CDR3 has 14 amino acids. Losses at the gene ends were 7 bases for V and 5 bases for J; bases not matched to a gene: 4. Germline CDR1 reads SEHNR; CDR2 reads FQNEAQ (reference sequence). The CDR3 region has the DNA TGTGCCAGCATTTCGGGACAGGGGAATGAAAAACTGTTTTTT. It encodes CASISGQGNEKLFF. Drawing the rest from reference TRBV7-9 and TRBJ1-4, the complete variable domain is DTGVSQNPRHKITKRGQNVTFRCDPISEHNRLYWYRQTLGQGPEFLTYFQNEAQLEKSRLLSDRFSAERPKGSFSTLEIQRTEQGDSAMYLCASISGQGNEKLFFGSGTQLSVL.

This chain links TRBV5-4 with TRBJ2-7, with a weak D call TRBD1 (6 bases). The germline V gene has CDR1 SGHNT and CDR2 YYREEE (reference sequence). This CDR3 comprises 15 residues. The V end was cut by 4 bases, the J end by 0 bases, with 14 bases between. The CDR3 coding sequence is TGTGCCAGCAGCGACGGGACATCGGTCTCCTACGAGCAGTACTTC. It is translated as CASSDGTSVSYEQYF. Full variable domain (rest looked up from reference TRBV5-4 and TRBJ2-7): ETGVTQSPTHLIKTRGQQVTLRCSSQSGHNTVSWYQQALGQGPQFIFQYYREEENGRGNFPPRFSGLQFPNYSSELNVNALELDDSALYLCASSDGTSVSYEQYFGPGTRLTVT.

V gene TRBV27 combines with J gene TRBJ2-5; D ambiguous. The CDR3 length is 13 residues. The germline gives CDR1 MNHEY, CDR2 SMNVEV (reference sequence). The V end was cut by 5 bases, the J end by 5 bases, with 12 bases between. CDR3 in DNA: TGTGCCAGCAGTCCCAACCCTATGGAGACCCAGTACTTC. As protein: CASSPNPMETQYF.

This chain links TRBV29-1 with TRBJ2-7, with a weak D call TRBD1 (7 bases). Per germline, CDR1 SQVTM and CDR2 ANQGSEA. The germline V and J ends were trimmed by 4 bases and 2 bases, with 15 bases remaining between them. This CDR3 has 14 residues. CDR3 bases: TGCAGCGTTGTGCCCCAGGGGGGTGCCTACGAGCAGTACTTC. This codes for CSVVPQGGAYEQYF.

V gene TRBV5-1 combines with J gene TRBJ1-4; 9 nucleotides align to TRBD1. CDR1 SGHRS and CDR2 YFSETQ come from the germline V gene. The CDR3 spans 16 residues. The V gene end was trimmed by 4 bases and the J gene end by 7 bases; junction bases not matched to a gene: 11. The CDR3 sequence: CASSPLADRGSEKLFF. CDR3 DNA sequence: TGCGCCAGCAGCCCACTTGCGGACAGGGGCAGTGAAAAACTGTTTTTT.